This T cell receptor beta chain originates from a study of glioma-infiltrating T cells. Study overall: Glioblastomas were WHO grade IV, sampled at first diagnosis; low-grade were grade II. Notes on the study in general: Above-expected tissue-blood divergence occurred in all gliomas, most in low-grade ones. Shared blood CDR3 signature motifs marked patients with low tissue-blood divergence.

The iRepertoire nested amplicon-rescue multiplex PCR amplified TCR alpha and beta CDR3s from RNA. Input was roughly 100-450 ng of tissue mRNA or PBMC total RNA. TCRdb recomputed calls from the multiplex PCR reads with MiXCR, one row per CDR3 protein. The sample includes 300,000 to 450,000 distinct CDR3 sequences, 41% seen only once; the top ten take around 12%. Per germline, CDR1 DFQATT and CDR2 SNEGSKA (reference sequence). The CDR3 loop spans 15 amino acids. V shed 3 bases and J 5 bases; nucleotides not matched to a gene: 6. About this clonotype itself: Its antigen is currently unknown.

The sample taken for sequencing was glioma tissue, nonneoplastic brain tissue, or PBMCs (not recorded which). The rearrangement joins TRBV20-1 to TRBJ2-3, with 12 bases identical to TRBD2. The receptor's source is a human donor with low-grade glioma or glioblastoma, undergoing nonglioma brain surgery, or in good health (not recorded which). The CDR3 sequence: CSASTSGRIQDTQYF. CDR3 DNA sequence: TGCAGTGCTAGTACTAGCGGGAGGATACAAGATACGCAGTATTTT.